Listed here are 31 T cell receptor beta chains from one sample, sequenced in a study of T cells after yellow fever vaccination. Each CDR3 protein is one row after TCRdb ran MiXCR on the 5' RACE reads. The table has some 400,000 distinct CDR3 sequences, around 19% seen once. Sequencing used PBMCs, obtained before the yellow fever booster vaccination. The receptors were gathered from a man between 18 and 29 years old who received the YFV17D yellow fever vaccine.

This clonotype was found many times. In DNA, the CDR3 is TGTGCCAGCAGTTACTCGTATGGGACAGGCCCTTTTGGGGAGCAGTACTTC. It translates to CASSYSYGTGPFGEQYF. The chain couples TRBV6-6 to TRBJ2-7; 8 bases fit TRBD1. The ends lost 0 bases at V and 7 bases at J; junction bases unmatched: 14. The CDR3 is 17 amino acids. In germline, CDR1 is MNHNY, CDR2 SVGAGI (reference sequence).

The chain joins TRBV5-6 to TRBJ2-7; D may match TRBD1 or TRBD2 (5 bases each). This CDR3 is built from 14 residues. CDR1 is SGHDT, CDR2 YYEEEE, per germline. V lost 5 bases and J 4 bases, leaving 16 bases between the germline ends. CDR3 coding DNA: TGTGCCAGCAGACCGACAGAAAGAGGGTACGAGCAGTACGTC. It encodes CASRPTERGYEQYV.

V is TRBV7-2 and J is TRBJ2-1, with 9 positions matching TRBD2. CDR1 SGHTA and CDR2 FQGNSA come from the germline V gene. The V and J ends lost 6 bases and 6 bases, in that order; junction bases with no gene match: 6. The CDR3 loop spans 14 amino acids. The CDR3 bases are TGTGCCAGCAGTCCGGGGACTAGCTCCAATGAGCAGTTCTTC. The encoded protein is CASSPGTSSNEQFF.

The chain is built from TRBV20-1 and TRBJ1-5; D is perhaps TRBD1 (5 bases). V was trimmed by 5 bases and J by 7 bases, leaving 18 bases between them. The CDR3 is 14 residues long. Per the germline V gene, CDR1 is DFQATT and CDR2 is SNEGSKA (reference sequence). The CDR3 sequence is CSAGGTYSQQPQHF. The CDR3 DNA reads TGCAGTGCTGGAGGGACTTATAGCCAACAGCCCCAGCATTTT.

The genes are TRBV20-1 and TRBJ1-2, with D maybe TRBD1 (5 bases). CDR1 is DFQATT and CDR2 is SNEGSKA in the germline V gene (reference sequence). CDR3 length: 11 amino acids. V lost 6 bases, J lost 7 bases, and 12 bases lay in between. In DNA form, the CDR3 reads TGCAGTGCGAGGGACGTACTTGGCTACACCTTC. The encoded protein is CSARDVLGYTF.

The genes are TRBV5-1 and TRBJ2-4; possibly TRBD2 for D (6 bases). Germline CDR1 SGHRS, CDR2 YFSETQ. This CDR3 is built from 16 residues. V lost 0 bases to trimming and J lost 3 bases, with 13 bases between them. CDR3 nucleotide sequence: TGCGCCAGCAGCTTGGGTAGCGGTCGTGTCAAAAACATTCAGTACTTC. The encoded protein is CASSLGSGRVKNIQYF.

The V and J genes are TRBV6-5 and TRBJ2-3; no definite D call. CDR1 is MNHEY and CDR2 is SVGAGI in the germline V gene. The V end lost 0 bases, the J end lost 5 bases, and 6 bases lay between the germline ends. The CDR3 has 13 residues. CDR3 amino acids: CASSYSSVDTQYF. The CDR3 DNA reads as TGTGCCAGCAGTTACTCGTCGGTAGATACGCAGTATTTT.

The CDR3 nucleotides read TGCGCCAGCAGCTGGGGCCCAATGGGAAGTGATACGCAGTATTTT. Translation gives CASSWGPMGSDTQYF. The chain recombines TRBV5-1 with TRBJ2-3; weak D call: TRBD1 (5 bases). This CDR3 is built from 15 residues. Trimming removed 3 bases from V and 6 bases from J, with 17 bases in between. Germline CDR1 SGHRS, CDR2 YFSETQ.

The chain combines TRBV5-5 with TRBJ2-7, with 8 bases fitting TRBD2. CDR1 is SGHKS and CDR2 is YYEKEE in the germline V gene (reference sequence). The CDR3 totals 14 residues. Trimming cost V 6 bases and J 3 bases; bases outside gene matches: 8. The CDR3 loop is CASTRGLGDYEQYV. The CDR3 DNA sequence: TGTGCCAGCACCCGGGGACTAGGGGACTACGAGCAGTACGTC.

This chain uses TRBV6-1 with TRBJ2-7; unclear D gene. Germline V gene data show CDR1 as MNHNS and CDR2 as SASEGT. The V gene lost 1 base and the J gene lost 4 bases, with 11 bases spanning the gap. The CDR3 is 14 amino acids. The CDR3, as DNA: TGTGCCAGCAGTGAAGAACAGACCGATTACGAGCAGTACTTC. This encodes CASSEEQTDYEQYF.

The chain is built from TRBV7-2 and TRBJ2-4, with TRBD1 as a possible D gene (6 bases). V gave up 5 bases and J gave up 13 bases, with 15 bases separating them. The CDR3 sequence is 12 residues long. Germline V gene data show CDR1 as SGHTA and CDR2 as FQGNSA. DNA of the CDR3: TGTGCCAGCAGCCTCGGGACACCTCAACAGTACTTC. Encoded protein: CASSLGTPQQYF.

This rearrangement joins TRBV2 to TRBJ1-6, with 10 bases aligning to TRBD1. Germline trimming cut 7 bases from V and 9 bases from J; bases unmatched to any gene: 6. CDR1 is SNHLY and CDR2 is FYNNEI in the germline V gene. This CDR3 comprises 14 residues. The CDR3 region has the DNA TGTGCCAGCACCGTCGACAGGGGGCTTTCACCCCTCCACTTT. Translated, it gives CASTVDRGLSPLHF. Based on the CDR3 plus reference TRBV2 and TRBJ1-6, the full variable domain is EPEVTQTPSHQVTQMGQEVILRCVPISNHLYFYWYRQILGQKVEFLVSFYNNEISEKSEIFDDQFSVERPDGSNFTLKIRSTKLEDSAMYFCASTVDRGLSPLHFGNGTRLTVT.

This clonotype was seen a handful of times. The V call is TRBV29-1, the J call TRBJ2-5; weak D call: TRBD2 (5 bases). Trimming shortened V by 4 bases and J by 2 bases, and 11 bases separated the two germline ends. The CDR3 loop spans 13 amino acids. From germline, CDR1 is SQVTM and CDR2 ANQGSEA. The CDR3 DNA sequence: TGCAGCGTTGTGCTAGCAGATCAAGAGACCCAGTACTTC. This codes for CSVVLADQETQYF.

This clonotype was seen many times. The DNA of the CDR3 is TGTGCCAGCAGTGGACCCGGGACTAAGTCGGGCACAGATACGCAGTATTTT. It specifies CASSGPGTKSGTDTQYF. The chain is built from TRBV6-5 and TRBJ2-3, with 7 bases lining up with TRBD2. The CDR3 is 17 residues long. V gave up 5 bases and J gave up 1 base; unmatched junction bases: 12. The germline CDR1 and CDR2 sequences are MNHEY and SVGAGI.

CDR3 nucleotide sequence: TGTGCCAGCAGCCCAGGGGTAGATTTCCAGTACTTC. This encodes CASSPGVDFQYF. The chain has TRBV11-2 and TRBJ2-4, with D perhaps matching TRBD1 (6 bases). Looked up from germline, CDR1 is SGHAT and CDR2 is FQNNGV. The CDR3 totals 12 residues. V was trimmed by 5 bases and J by 13 bases, leaving 15 bases between them. Looking up the rest from reference TRBV11-2 and TRBJ2-4 gives the full variable domain: EAGVAQSPRYKIIEKRQSVAFWCNPISGHATLYWYQQILGQGPKLLIQFQNNGVVDDSQLPKDRFSAERLKGVDSTLKIQPAKLEDSAVYLCASSPGVDFQYFGAGTRLSVL.

CDR3 sequence reads: CASSAGGQPQHF. In DNA, the CDR3 is TGCGCCAGCAGCGCGGGGGGGCAGCCCCAGCATTTT. The V gene is TRBV4-1, the J gene TRBJ1-5, with D perhaps TRBD1 (5 bases). The CDR3 covers 12 residues. The V gene's germline CDR1 is MGHRA and CDR2 YSYEKL. V was shortened by 5 bases and J by 7 bases, with 9 bases between the two germline ends.

This chain links TRBV30 with TRBJ1-2; D unresolved. The V and J ends lost 2 bases and 7 bases respectively, with 14 bases between them. The CDR3 extends over 13 amino acids. Germline CDR1 reads GTSNPN; CDR2 reads SVGIG (reference sequence). CDR3 amino acids: CAWSMIQNAGYTF. DNA of the CDR3: TGTGCCTGGAGTATGATTCAGAACGCTGGCTACACCTTC. The entire variable domain, with the rest obtained from reference TRBV30 and TRBJ1-2, is as follows: SQTIHQWPATLVQPVGSPLSLECTVEGTSNPNLYWYRQAAGRGLQLLFYSVGIGQISSEVPQNLSASRPQDRQFILSSKKLLLSDSGFYLCAWSMIQNAGYTFGSGTRLTVV.

This clonotype was counted between two and nine times. The chain combines TRBV20-1 with TRBJ2-5; D remains ambiguous. The V gene's germline CDR1 is DFQATT and CDR2 SNEGSKA (reference sequence). The CDR3 spans 15 residues. Trimming removed 0 bases at V and 2 bases at J, with 13 bases between. This CDR3 is CSARDPNSRQETQYF. The CDR3 DNA reads TGCAGTGCTAGAGATCCGAACTCCCGACAAGAGACCCAGTACTTC.

The genes are TRBV20-1 and TRBJ2-3, with D uncertain. CDR3 length: 14 amino acids. CDR1 DFQATT and CDR2 SNEGSKA come from the germline V gene (reference sequence). V was pared by 3 bases and J by 1 base, with 11 bases between. CDR3 coding DNA: TGCAGTGCTAGTATACCCCTTGGCACAGATACGCAGTATTTT. It encodes CSASIPLGTDTQYF.

V is TRBV10-3 and J is TRBJ1-1; weak D call: TRBD1 (5 bases). Deletions cut 3 bases from V and 3 bases from J, with 8 bases between. CDR1 and CDR2 (germline): ENHRY, SYGVKD. The CDR3 contains 13 residues. The CDR3 DNA reads as TGTGCCATCAGTGAAGTCAGGGACACTGAAGCTTTCTTT. This gives the protein CAISEVRDTEAFF.

This clonotype was observed many times. The rearrangement uses TRBV5-1 and TRBJ1-1; no definite D call. Germline loops: CDR1 SGHRS, CDR2 YFSETQ. V gave up 0 bases and J gave up 1 base, with 22 bases separating them. The CDR3 has 19 residues. This CDR3 is CASSLVPFLPRPANTEAFF. CDR3 sequence (DNA): TGCGCCAGCAGCTTGGTCCCATTCTTGCCGCGACCGGCGAACACTGAAGCTTTCTTT.

The chain carries TRBV5-1 and TRBJ2-1, with 11 bases matching TRBD2. CDR3 length: 16 amino acids. V lost 2 bases to trimming and J lost 4 bases; unmatched junction nucleotides: 5. Germline V gene sequence: CDR1 SGHRS, CDR2 YFSETQ. CDR3 sequence reads: CASSFPTSGGYNEQFF. Here the CDR3 DNA reads TGCGCCAGCAGCTTCCCTACTAGCGGGGGTTACAATGAGCAGTTCTTC.

This chain connects TRBV20-1 to TRBJ1-2; TRBD1 aligns across 10 bases. Germline V CDR1 and CDR2: DFQATT, SNEGSKA (reference sequence). J lost 8 bases, V lost 3 bases, and 12 bases had no gene match. The CDR3 runs to 15 residues. DNA for the CDR3: TGCAGTGCTAGGGATCCCTGGACAGGGGGGAACGGCTACACCTTC. This gives the protein CSARDPWTGGNGYTF.

This clonotype was seen ten or more times. The chain recombines TRBV4-3 with TRBJ1-6; 9 bases are shared with TRBD1. Unmatched junction bases numbered 11, after V lost 5 bases and J lost 9 bases. The CDR3 is 16 residues long. Per germline, CDR1 LGHNA and CDR2 YSLEER. Here the CDR3 DNA reads TGCGCCAGCAGCTCAGCATTCCCGGGACAGGGTTCACCCCTCCACTTT. It encodes CASSSAFPGQGSPLHF.

The chain joins TRBV7-6 to TRBJ2-3; the D gene could be TRBD1 or TRBD2 (5 bases each). Trimming removed 5 bases at V and 4 bases at J, with 19 bases between. Germline CDR1 reads SGHVS; CDR2 reads FNYEAQ. The CDR3 loop spans 16 amino acids. DNA for the CDR3: TGTGCCAGCAGCCTCTCAGGGCCAGGGAGCGCAGATACGCAGTATTTT. This codes for CASSLSGPGSADTQYF.

This clonotype has only a few counts. The chain couples TRBV12-3 or TRBV12-4 to TRBJ1-6; D call uncertain. Trimming pared 2 bases from V and 3 bases from J, leaving 11 bases between. The length of the CDR3 is 16 residues. CDR3 in amino acids: CASSLRGSSYNSPLHF. The CDR3 nucleotides read TGTGCCAGCAGTTTACGGGGTTCGAGCTATAATTCACCCCTCCACTTT.

In its sample, this clonotype was seen a few times. The V gene is TRBV12-3 or TRBV12-4, the J gene TRBJ2-1; 12 nucleotides line up with TRBD1. The V segment lost 4 bases and the J segment 4 bases; nucleotides outside the gene matches: 8. CDR3 length: 17 residues. Here the CDR3 DNA reads TGTGCCAGCAGTTCACCGGGACAGGGGGCGCCTTACAATGAGCAGTTCTTC. Its protein product is CASSSPGQGAPYNEQFF.

A few counts support this clonotype. This chain joins TRBV7-9 and TRBJ2-1; 7 bases line up with TRBD1. The germline gives CDR1 SEHNR, CDR2 FQNEAQ (reference sequence). The CDR3 has 13 amino acids. V gave up 4 bases and J gave up 13 bases; unmatched junction bases: 10. CDR3 nucleotides: TGTGCCAGCAGCTCCCGGGACAGCGTCGGTCAGTTCTTC. Protein sequence: CASSSRDSVGQFF.

This clonotype has just a few counts. The chain employs TRBV27 and TRBJ1-1; D gene uncertain. CDR3 length: 13 amino acids. CDR1 and CDR2 (germline): MNHEY, SMNVEV (reference sequence). V gave up 5 bases and J gave up 10 bases, with 17 bases separating them. The CDR3 region has the DNA TGTGCCAGCAGTCCCTCGGGCCTCGGAGGAGCTTTCTTT. Its protein product is CASSPSGLGGAFF.

The chain links TRBV4-3 to TRBJ1-1, with D hard to call. Trimming left V 6 bases short and J 3 bases short, with 17 bases between. This CDR3 is built from 15 residues. Germline V gene data show CDR1 as LGHNA and CDR2 as YSLEER. CDR3 sequence (DNA): TGCGCCAGCAGTCGTAGACTCCCGGCGGACACTGAAGCTTTCTTT. Its protein is CASSRRLPADTEAFF.

There are a few counts of this clonotype. V usage is TRBV7-6 and J usage is TRBJ1-5, with a possible D match to TRBD1 (5 bases). The CDR3 totals 14 residues. Germline CDR1 and CDR2: SGHVS and FNYEAQ. V lost 3 bases and J 3 bases, leaving 9 bases between the germline ends. For the CDR3, the DNA is TGTGCCAGCAGCTTGGGGCATACCAATCAGCCCCAGCATTTT. As protein: CASSLGHTNQPQHF.